This T cell receptor beta chain appears in the sequencing data of a study of blood T cell repertoires in COVID-19. Trimming removed 1 base from V and 4 bases from J; junction bases left unmatched: 11. Germline CDR1 and CDR2: SGHVS and FQNEAQ. This CDR3 comprises 17 residues. Ages ranged from roughly 18 to 100 years, with residence in 24 US areas. Self-reported history from a screening survey and questionnaire set each donor's cohort. Here immunoSEQ multiplex PCR was the method, and the copy in TCRdb shows in-frame clones only, minus some. The table lists about 200,000 clones, 81% of them singletons. The receptor comes from a woman in her fifties or sixties with acute COVID-19. This chain links TRBV7-8 with TRBJ2-3; 7 nucleotides agree with TRBD2. The sample was PBMCs or T cells enriched from blood (not recorded which). The CDR3 DNA reads TGTGCCAGCAGCTTAGGCAGGCGGGAGCCAGGCCCAGATACGCAGTATTTT. It translates to CASSLGRREPGPDTQYF.